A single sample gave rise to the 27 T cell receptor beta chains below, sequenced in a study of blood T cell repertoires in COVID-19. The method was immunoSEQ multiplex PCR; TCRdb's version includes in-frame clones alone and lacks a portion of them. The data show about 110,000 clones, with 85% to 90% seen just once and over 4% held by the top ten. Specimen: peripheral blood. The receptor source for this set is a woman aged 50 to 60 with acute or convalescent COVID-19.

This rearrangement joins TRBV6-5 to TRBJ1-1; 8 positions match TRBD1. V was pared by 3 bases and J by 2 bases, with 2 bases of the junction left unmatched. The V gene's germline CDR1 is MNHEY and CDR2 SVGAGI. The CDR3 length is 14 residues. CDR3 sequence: CASSYPGGNTEAFF. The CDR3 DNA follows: TGTGCCAGCAGTTATCCAGGGGGCAACACTGAAGCTTTCTTT.

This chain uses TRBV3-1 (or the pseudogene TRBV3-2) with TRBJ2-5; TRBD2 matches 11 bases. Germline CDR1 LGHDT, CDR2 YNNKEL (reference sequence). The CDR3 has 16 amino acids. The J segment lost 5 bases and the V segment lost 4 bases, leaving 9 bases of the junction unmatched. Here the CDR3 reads CASSPHSGGAVETQYF. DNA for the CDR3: TGTGCCAGCAGCCCCCATAGCGGGGGGGCCGTGGAGACCCAGTACTTC.

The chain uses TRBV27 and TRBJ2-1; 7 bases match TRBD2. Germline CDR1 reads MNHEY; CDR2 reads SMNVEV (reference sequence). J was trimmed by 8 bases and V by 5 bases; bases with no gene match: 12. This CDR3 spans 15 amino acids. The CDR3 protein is CASSPGLGPFYEQFF. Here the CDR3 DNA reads TGTGCCAGCAGTCCCGGACTAGGCCCCTTCTATGAGCAGTTCTTC.

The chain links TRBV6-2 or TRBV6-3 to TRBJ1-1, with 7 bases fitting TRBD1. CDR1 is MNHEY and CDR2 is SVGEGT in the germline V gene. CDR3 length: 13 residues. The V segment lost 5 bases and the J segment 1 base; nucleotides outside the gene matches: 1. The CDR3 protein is CASSQGGNTEAFF. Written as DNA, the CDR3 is TGTGCCAGCAGTCAGGGGGGGAACACTGAAGCTTTCTTT.

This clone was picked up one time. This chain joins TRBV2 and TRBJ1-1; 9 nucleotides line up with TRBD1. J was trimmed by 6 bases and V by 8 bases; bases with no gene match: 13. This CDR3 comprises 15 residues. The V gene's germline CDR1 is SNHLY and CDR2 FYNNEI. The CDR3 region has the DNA TGTGCCAGCTCAAGAACAGCCGGGACAGGGCCTGAAGCTTTCTTT. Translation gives CASSRTAGTGPEAFF. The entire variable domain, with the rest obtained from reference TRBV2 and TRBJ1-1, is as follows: EPEVTQTPSHQVTQMGQEVILRCVPISNHLYFYWYRQILGQKVEFLVSFYNNEISEKSEIFDDQFSVERPDGSNFTLKIRSTKLEDSAMYFCASSRTAGTGPEAFFGQGTRLTVV.

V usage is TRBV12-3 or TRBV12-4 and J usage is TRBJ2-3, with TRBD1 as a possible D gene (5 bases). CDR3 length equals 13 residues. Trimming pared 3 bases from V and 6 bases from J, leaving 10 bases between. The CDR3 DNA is TGTGCCAGCAGTTTGTTAAAGGGGGATACGCAGTATTTT. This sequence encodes CASSLLKGDTQYF.

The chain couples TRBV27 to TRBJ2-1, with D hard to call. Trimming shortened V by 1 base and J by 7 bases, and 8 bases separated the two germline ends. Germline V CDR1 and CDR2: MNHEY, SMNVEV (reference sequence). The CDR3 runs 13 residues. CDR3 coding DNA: TGTGCCAGCAGTTTATATGGAGTGAATGAGCAGTTCTTC. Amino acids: CASSLYGVNEQFF.

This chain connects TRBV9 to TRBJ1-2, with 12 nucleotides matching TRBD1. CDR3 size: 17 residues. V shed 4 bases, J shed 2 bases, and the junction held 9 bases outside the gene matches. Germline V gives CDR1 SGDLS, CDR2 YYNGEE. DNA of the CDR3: TGTGCCAGCAGCTGGGGGGACAGGGGGCGCAGAAACTATGGCTACACCTTC. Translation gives CASSWGDRGRRNYGYTF.

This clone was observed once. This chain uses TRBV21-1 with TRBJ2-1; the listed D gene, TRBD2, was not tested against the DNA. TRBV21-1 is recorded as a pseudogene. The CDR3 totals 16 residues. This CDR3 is CASSKGRGLSYNEQFF. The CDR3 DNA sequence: TGTGCCAGCAGCAAAGGTCGGGGTCTCTCCTACAATGAGCAGTTCTTC.

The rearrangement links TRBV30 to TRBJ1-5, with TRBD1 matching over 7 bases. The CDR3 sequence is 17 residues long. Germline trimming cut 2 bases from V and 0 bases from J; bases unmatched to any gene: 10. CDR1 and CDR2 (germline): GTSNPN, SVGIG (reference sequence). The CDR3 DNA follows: TGTGCCTGGAGTCCCGGGACAGCCGGGGGTAGCAATCAGCCCCAGCATTTT. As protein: CAWSPGTAGGSNQPQHF.

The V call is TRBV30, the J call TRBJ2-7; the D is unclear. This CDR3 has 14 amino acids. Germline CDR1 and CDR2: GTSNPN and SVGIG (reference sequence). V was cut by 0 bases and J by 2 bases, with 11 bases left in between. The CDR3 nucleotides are TGTGCCTGGAGTGTACGATACAGTGCCTACGAGCAGTACTTC. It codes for CAWSVRYSAYEQYF.

The DNA of the CDR3 is TGTGCCAGCAGCTTCAGGGACACTGAAGCTTTCTTT. It translates to CASSFRDTEAFF. The V and J genes are TRBV7-9 and TRBJ1-1, with D tentatively TRBD1 (5 bases). This CDR3 is 12 amino acids long. The germline V gene encodes CDR1 SEHNR and CDR2 FQNEAQ (reference sequence). V lost 3 bases and J lost 3, with 5 bases in between.

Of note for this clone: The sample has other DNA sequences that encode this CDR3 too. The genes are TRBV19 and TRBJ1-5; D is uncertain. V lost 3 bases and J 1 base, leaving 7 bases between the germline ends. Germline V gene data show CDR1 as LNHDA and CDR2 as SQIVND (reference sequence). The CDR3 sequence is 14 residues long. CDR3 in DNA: TGTGCCAGTAGTATCCCTGGCAGCAATCAGCCCCAGCATTTT. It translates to CASSIPGSNQPQHF.

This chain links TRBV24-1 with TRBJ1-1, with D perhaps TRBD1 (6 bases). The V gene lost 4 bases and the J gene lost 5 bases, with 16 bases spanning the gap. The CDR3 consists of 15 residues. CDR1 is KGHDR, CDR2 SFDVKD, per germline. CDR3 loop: CATSDSAGAGTEAFF. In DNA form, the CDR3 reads TGTGCCACCAGTGACTCCGCGGGGGCTGGGACTGAAGCTTTCTTT.

The CDR3 region has the DNA TGCAGCGTTTTACAGGGGAACACTGAAGCTTTCTTT. Its protein is CSVLQGNTEAFF. V and J are TRBV29-1 and TRBJ1-1, with a tentative D call TRBD1 (6 bases). The V and J ends lost 5 bases and 1 base respectively, with 8 bases between them. Germline V gene data show CDR1 as SQVTM and CDR2 as ANQGSEA. The CDR3 extends over 12 amino acids.

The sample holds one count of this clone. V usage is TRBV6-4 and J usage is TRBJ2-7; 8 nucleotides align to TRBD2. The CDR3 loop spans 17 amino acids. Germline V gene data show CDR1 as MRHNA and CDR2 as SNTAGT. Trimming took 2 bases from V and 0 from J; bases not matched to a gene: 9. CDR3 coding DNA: TGTGCCAGCAGTGACCCCCCACTAGCGGTGAGCTCCTACGAGCAGTACTTC. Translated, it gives CASSDPPLAVSSYEQYF.

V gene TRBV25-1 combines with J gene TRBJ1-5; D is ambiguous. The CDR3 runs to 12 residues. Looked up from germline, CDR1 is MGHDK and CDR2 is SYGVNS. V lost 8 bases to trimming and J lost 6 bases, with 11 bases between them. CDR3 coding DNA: TGTGCCAGCTCAGGCGCGGGTCAGCCCCAGCATTTT. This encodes CASSGAGQPQHF.

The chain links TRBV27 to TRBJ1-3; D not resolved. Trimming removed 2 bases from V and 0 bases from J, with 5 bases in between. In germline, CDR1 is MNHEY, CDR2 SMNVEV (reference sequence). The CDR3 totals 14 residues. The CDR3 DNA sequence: TGTGCCAGCAGTTTACTAAACTCTGGAAACACCATATATTTT. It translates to CASSLLNSGNTIYF.

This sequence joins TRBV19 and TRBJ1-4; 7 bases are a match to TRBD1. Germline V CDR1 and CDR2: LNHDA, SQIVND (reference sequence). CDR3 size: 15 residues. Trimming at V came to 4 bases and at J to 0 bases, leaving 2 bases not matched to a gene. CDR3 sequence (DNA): TGTGCCAGTAGTACCGGGACAGCAACTAATGAAAAACTGTTTTTT. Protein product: CASSTGTATNEKLFF.

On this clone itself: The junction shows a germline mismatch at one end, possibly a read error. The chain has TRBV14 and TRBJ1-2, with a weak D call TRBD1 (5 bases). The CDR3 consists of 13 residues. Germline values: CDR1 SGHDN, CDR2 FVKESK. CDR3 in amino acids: CASSQAGPRDFFF. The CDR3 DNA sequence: TGTGCCAGCAGCCAAGCAGGCCCCAGGGATTTCTTCTTC.

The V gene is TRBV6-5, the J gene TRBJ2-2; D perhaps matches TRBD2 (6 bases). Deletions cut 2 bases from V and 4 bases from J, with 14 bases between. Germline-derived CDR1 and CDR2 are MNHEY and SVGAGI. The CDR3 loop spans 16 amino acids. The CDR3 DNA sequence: TGTGCCAGCAGTTACCCTGGGGGGTCAAGCACCGGGGAGCTGTTTTTT. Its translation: CASSYPGGSSTGELFF.

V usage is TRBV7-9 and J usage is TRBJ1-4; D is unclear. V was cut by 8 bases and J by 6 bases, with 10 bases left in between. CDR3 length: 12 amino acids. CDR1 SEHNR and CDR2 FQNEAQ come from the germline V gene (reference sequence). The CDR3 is CASDGADEKLFF. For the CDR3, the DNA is TGTGCCAGCGACGGAGCTGATGAAAAACTGTTTTTT.

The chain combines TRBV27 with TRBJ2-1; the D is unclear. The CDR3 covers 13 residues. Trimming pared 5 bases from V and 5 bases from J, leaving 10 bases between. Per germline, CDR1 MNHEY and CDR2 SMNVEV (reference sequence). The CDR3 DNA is TGTGCCAGCAGTCCCGGAGAAGACAATGAGCAGTTCTTC. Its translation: CASSPGEDNEQFF.

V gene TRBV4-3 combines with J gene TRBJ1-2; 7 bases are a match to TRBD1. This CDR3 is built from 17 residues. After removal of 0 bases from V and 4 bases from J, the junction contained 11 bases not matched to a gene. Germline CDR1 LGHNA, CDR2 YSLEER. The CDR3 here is CASSQDRAQGFSYGYTF. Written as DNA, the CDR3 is TGCGCCAGCAGCCAAGATAGGGCACAGGGGTTTTCCTATGGCTACACCTTC.

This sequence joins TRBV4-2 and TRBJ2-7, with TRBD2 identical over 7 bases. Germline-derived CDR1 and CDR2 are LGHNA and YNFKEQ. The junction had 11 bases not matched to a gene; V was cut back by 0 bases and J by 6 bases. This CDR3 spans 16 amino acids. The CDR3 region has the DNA TGTGCCAGCAGCCAAGACCTCGGGGGGTCGGGGGGCGAGCAGTACTTC. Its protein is CASSQDLGGSGGEQYF.

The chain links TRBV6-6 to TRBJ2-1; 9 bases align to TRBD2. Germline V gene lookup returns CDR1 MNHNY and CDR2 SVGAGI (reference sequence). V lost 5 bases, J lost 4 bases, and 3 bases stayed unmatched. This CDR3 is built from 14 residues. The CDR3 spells CASSPAGGYNEQFF. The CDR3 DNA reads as TGTGCCAGCAGTCCAGCGGGGGGATACAATGAGCAGTTCTTC.

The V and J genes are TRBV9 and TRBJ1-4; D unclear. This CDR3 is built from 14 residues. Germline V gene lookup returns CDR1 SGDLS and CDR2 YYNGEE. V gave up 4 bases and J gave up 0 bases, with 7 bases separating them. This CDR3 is CASSPLATNEKLFF. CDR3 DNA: TGTGCCAGCAGCCCACTTGCAACTAATGAAAAACTGTTTTTT.